This T cell receptor beta chain was captured in a study of shared clonotypes between healthy human individuals. General study results and limits: Some naive CD4 clonotypes, around 4.7%, turned up in common across four donors.

The donors were all Caucasian adults (living in Nashville, Tennessee). It was into CD45RA+ naive and CD45RA-negative memory subsets that the CD4+ cells were split. Details on this clone: The target antigen is unknown.

Assay: immunoSEQ multiplex PCR; the TCRdb copy retains only in-frame clones and omits some. Of about 1.5 million clones in the sample, 95% to 99% were seen once. J lost 6 bases, V lost 5 bases, and 12 bases had no gene match. This CDR3 is 16 amino acids long. In germline, CDR1 is LNHDA, CDR2 SQIVND (reference sequence). This rearrangement joins TRBV19 to TRBJ2-1, with 8 positions matching TRBD2. Sequenced input: naive CD4+ T cells sorted from blood. Subset meaning: CD45RA+ positively selected. This TCR was sampled from a man aged 25-45 years in good health. CDR3: CASSPREGQKVNEQFF. The DNA for the CDR3 is TGTGCCAGTAGTCCCCGGGAGGGCCAAAAGGTCAATGAGCAGTTCTTC.